The rows below give T cell receptor beta chains drawn from one sample of a study of OX40 agonist ivuxolimab in advanced cancers. Sequencing was performed with immunoSEQ multiplex PCR; in TCRdb, only in-frame clones are kept and a portion is missing. Of tens of thousands of clones in the sample, less than 95% are singletons; the top ten hold about 1.8%. Material: CD4+ or CD8+ T cells sorted from blood, obtained in a trial of the OX40 agonist ivuxolimab. The receptors were sampled from an adult with an advanced solid tumor such as melanoma, head and neck, liver or kidney cancer. Each CDR3 is given with its conserved first and last residue. Each record gives: clone size, D gene, J gene, V gene, CDR3 DNA, CDR3 protein. A D gene is named only where the DNA matches it firmly. The size entry is marked missing in some rows and otherwise reads once, few, many or a size class.

>NA|TRBD2|TRBJ2-7|TRBV7-9
TGTGCCAGCAGCTTGGGACTAGCGGGAGGTAGTGACTACGAGCAGTACTTC
CASSLGLAGGSDYEQYF
>NA|NA|TRBJ1-2|TRBV18
TGTGCCAGCTCACCGACACCCCAGGATTTCCCCGGTGGCTACACCTTC
CASSPTPQDFPGGYTF
>NA|NA|TRBJ2-1|TRBV5-4
TGTGCCAGCAGCTCCCCGGGGCTAGCCTACAATGAGCAGTTCTTC
CASSSPGLAYNEQFF
>NA|NA|TRBJ1-4|TRBV5-5
TGTGCCAGCAGCTTCGATCGGGGGCAATACGAAAAACTGTTTTTT
CASSFDRGQYEKLFF
>NA|TRBD2|TRBJ2-1|TRBV5-1
TGCGCCAGCAGCTTGGGTGGCGGGGGGGCAGAAAATGAGCAGTTCTTC
CASSLGGGGAENEQFF
>NA|NA|TRBJ1-5|TRBV19
TGTGCCAGTACCACGTCGGGCTATAGCAATCAGCCCCAGCATTTT
CASTTSGYSNQPQHF
>NA|NA|TRBJ2-7|TRBV11-3
TGTGCCAGCAGCGTCGTGGCAGGGACCTACGAGCAGTACTTC
CASSVVAGTYEQYF
>NA|NA|TRBJ2-2|TRBV9
TGTGCCAGCAGCGTAGATGCACAAACGAACACCGGGGAGCTGTTTTTT
CASSVDAQTNTGELFF
>NA|NA|TRBJ1-3|TRBV28
TGTGCCAGCAGTTTATTCGGGAAGAGCTCTGGAAACACCATATATTTT
CASSLFGKSSGNTIYF
>NA|NA|TRBJ2-2|TRBV18
TGTGCCAGCTCTCCCAGAGGAACAGGGAACACCGGGGAGCTGTTTTTT
CASSPRGTGNTGELFF
>NA|NA|TRBJ1-1|TRBV18
TGTGCCAGCTCACCCGTATCAGTGAACACTGAAGCTTTCTTT
CASSPVSVNTEAFF
>NA|TRBD2|TRBJ2-3|TRBV18
TGTGCCAGCTCACAGCGACTATCTAGCGGGGGAGATACGCAGTATTTT
CASSQRLSSGGDTQYF
>NA|NA|TRBJ1-2|TRBV11-3
TGTGCCAGCAGCTTAGGACAGCATTATGGCTACACCTTC
CASSLGQHYGYTF
>NA|TRBD1|TRBJ1-5|TRBV27
TGTGCCAGCAGTCCCAGACAGGGGAATAGCAATCAGCCCCAGCATTTT
CASSPRQGNSNQPQHF
>NA|NA|TRBJ1-5|TRBV6-9
TGTGCCCGGGGCCTGGAGCATTTT
CARGLEHF
>few|NA|TRBJ1-5|TRBV10-1
TGCGCCAGCAGTGAGGGACAGCGCCAGCCCCAGCATTTT
CASSEGQRQPQHF
>NA|NA|TRBJ2-1|TRBV11-3
TGTGCCAGCAGCTTAGTTGCAGAGGGTGAGCAGTTCTTC
CASSLVAEGEQFF
>NA|TRBD2|TRBJ2-5|TRBV4-3
TGCGCCAGCAGCCGTCGGGGGACTAAAACGGAGACCCAGTACTTC
CASSRRGTKTETQYF
>NA|TRBD2|TRBJ2-3|TRBV4-1
TGCGCCAGCAGCCAAGATGGCGGGGGGGCATCATATACGCAGTATTTT
CASSQDGGGASYTQYF
>NA|NA|TRBJ2-2|TRBV9
TGTGCCAGCAGCGTAGGGCGGGGCCCGAACACCGGGGAGCTGTTTTTT
CASSVGRGPNTGELFF
>NA|TRBD2|TRBJ2-3|TRBV28
TGTGCCAGCAGTTTGGCGGGAGAGAAAGATACGCAGTATTTT
CASSLAGEKDTQYF
>NA|NA|TRBJ1-2|TRBV28
TGTGCCAGCAGTTTATGGCCCCACCAATATGGCTACACCTTC
CASSLWPHQYGYTF
>NA|TRBD1|TRBJ2-2|TRBV11-3
TGTGCCAGCAGCCCCCGGGACAGGGTAACCGGGGAGCTGTTTTTT
CASSPRDRVTGELFF
>NA|NA|TRBJ2-5|TRBV7-9
TGTGCCAGCAGCTCCCGGGGAAGGGTCGAGACCCAGTACTTC
CASSSRGRVETQYF
>NA|TRBD2|TRBJ2-5|TRBV7-2
TGTGCCAGCAGCCCTCCGGGACTAGCGGCTCAAGAGACCCAGTACTTC
CASSPPGLAAQETQYF
>NA|NA|TRBJ2-7|TRBV11-3
TGTGCCAGCAGCTTGGTAGCCGAGCAGTACTTC
CASSLVAEQYF